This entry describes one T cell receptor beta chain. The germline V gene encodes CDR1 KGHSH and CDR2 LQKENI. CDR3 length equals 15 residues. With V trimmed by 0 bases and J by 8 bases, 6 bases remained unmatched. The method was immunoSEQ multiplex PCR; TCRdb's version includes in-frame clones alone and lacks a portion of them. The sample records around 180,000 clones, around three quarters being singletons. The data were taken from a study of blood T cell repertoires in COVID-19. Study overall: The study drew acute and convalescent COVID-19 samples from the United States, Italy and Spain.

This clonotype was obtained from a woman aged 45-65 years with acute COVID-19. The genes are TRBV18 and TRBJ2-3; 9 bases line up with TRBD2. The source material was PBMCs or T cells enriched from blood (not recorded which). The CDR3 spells CASSPPGGGAGTQYF. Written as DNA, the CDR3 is TGTGCCAGCTCACCACCGGGCGGGGGGGCCGGTACGCAGTATTTT.